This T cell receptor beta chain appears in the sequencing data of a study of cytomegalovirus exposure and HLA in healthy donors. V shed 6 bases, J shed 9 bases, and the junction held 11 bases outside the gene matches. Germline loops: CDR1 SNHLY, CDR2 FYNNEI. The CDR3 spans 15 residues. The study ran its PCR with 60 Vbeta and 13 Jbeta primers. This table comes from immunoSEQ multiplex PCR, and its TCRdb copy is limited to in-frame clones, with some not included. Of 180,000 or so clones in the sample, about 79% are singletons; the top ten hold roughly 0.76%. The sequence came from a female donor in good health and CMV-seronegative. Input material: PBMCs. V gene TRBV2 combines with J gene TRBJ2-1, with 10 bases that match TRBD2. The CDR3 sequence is CASSSSGRAGVEQFF. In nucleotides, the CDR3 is TGTGCCAGCAGCTCCAGCGGGAGGGCCGGTGTTGAGCAGTTCTTC.